These T cell receptor beta chains were read from a single sample in a study of regulatory T cells in long-lasting Graves disease. TCRdb passed the multiplex PCR reads through MiXCR, listing each CDR3 protein once. The repertoire includes a few hundred thousand distinct CDR3 sequences, about a quarter of them detected once, and about a quarter sits in the top ten. Sample: peripheral blood mononuclear cells (PBMCs), taken when the disease was refractory, from a patient treated with antithyroid drugs. The receptors were sampled from a female donor with Graves disease. The CDR3 runs from the conserved cysteine through the conserved F or W. A D gene is named only where the DNA matches it firmly. Rows may omit the clone size; those that give it use once, few, many or a size class.

abundance	v_gene	d_gene	j_gene	CDR3aa	CDR3nt
few	TRBV12-3/TRBV12-4	.	TRBJ2-7	CASSLGNLGRQYF	TGTGCCAGCAGTTTGGGCAATCTCGGCCGGCAGTACTTC
.	TRBV12-3/TRBV12-4	.	TRBJ1-3	CATLRQVSGNTIYF	TGTGCCACCCTCCGCCAAGTCTCTGGAAACACCATATATTTT
few	TRBV20-1	TRBD1	TRBJ2-7	CSAPGQGREQYF	TGCAGTGCTCCGGGACAGGGACGCGAGCAGTACTTC
.	TRBV28	TRBD1	TRBJ1-5	CASSFIGQGTNQPQHF	TGTGCCAGCAGTTTCATCGGACAGGGGACGAATCAGCCCCAGCATTTT
.	TRBV6-2/TRBV6-3	TRBD1	TRBJ1-6	CASKKTGGSSPLHF	TGTGCCAGCAAGAAAACAGGGGGTAGTTCACCCCTCCACTTT
.	TRBV28	.	TRBJ2-1	CASGSTGLNEQFF	TGTGCCAGCGGGAGTACAGGGTTAAATGAGCAGTTCTTC
.	TRBV6-2/TRBV6-3	TRBD1	TRBJ1-2	CASRSGQGAYGYTF	TGTGCCAGCAGATCTGGACAGGGGGCATATGGCTACACCTTC
.	TRBV28	TRBD1	TRBJ1-5	CASRGTAPQPQHF	TGTGCCAGCAGGGGGACAGCCCCTCAGCCCCAGCATTTT
.	TRBV9	.	TRBJ2-2	CASSVAGVNTGELFF	TGTGCCAGCAGCGTAGCAGGGGTGAACACCGGGGAGCTGTTTTTT
.	TRBV7-2	.	TRBJ2-7	CASSLEGPWYF	TGTGCCAGCAGCTTAGAGGGCCCCTGGTACTTC
.	TRBV3-1	TRBD2	TRBJ2-2	CASSRKTAGLQNTGELFF	TGTGCCAGCAGCCGCAAGACCGCGGGACTACAGAACACCGGGGAGCTGTTTTTT
few	TRBV29-1	TRBD2	TRBJ2-7	CSVRLADPWEQYF	TGCAGCGTGAGACTAGCGGACCCCTGGGAGCAGTACTTC
many	TRBV30	.	TRBJ1-2	CAWKLIGGYTF	TGTGCCTGGAAATTGATAGGTGGCTACACCTTC
once	TRBV15	.	TRBJ2-3	CATSRAQGIDTQYF	TGTGCCACCAGCAGAGCACAGGGTATAGATACGCAGTATTTT
many	TRBV7-7	.	TRBJ2-2	CASSSGPVTGELFF	TGTGCTAGCAGCTCCGGACCGGTCACCGGGGAGCTGTTTTTT
.	TRBV7-9	TRBD1	TRBJ1-5	CASSLPEGIGRGPEGRQPQHF	TGTGCCAGCAGCTTACCCGAAGGTATCGGTAGGGGGCCGGAGGGTCGTCAGCCCCAGCATTTT
few	TRBV19	.	TRBJ2-5	CASSDRRPREETQYF	TGTGCCAGTAGCGATCGACGCCCGAGAGAGGAGACCCAGTACTTC
many	TRBV28	TRBD1	TRBJ1-1	CASSLAGQGSNTEAFF	TGTGCCAGCAGCTTGGCCGGACAGGGATCGAACACTGAAGCTTTCTTT
few	TRBV25-1	.	TRBJ2-5	CASTAPPEPGEETQYF	TGTGCCAGCACAGCCCCCCCGGAACCGGGAGAAGAGACCCAGTACTTC
many	TRBV2	TRBD1	TRBJ2-2	CASKTGGANTGELFF	TGTGCCAGCAAAACAGGGGGCGCAAACACCGGGGAGCTGTTTTTT
few	TRBV20-1	.	TRBJ2-2	CSARPAGNTGELFF	TGCAGTGCTAGACCTGCGGGGAACACCGGGGAGCTGTTTTTT
.	TRBV19	.	TRBJ1-2	CASYREGQALHGYTF	TGTGCCAGCTACCGCGAGGGGCAGGCTTTGCATGGCTACACCTTC
.	TRBV24-1	.	TRBJ1-1	CAAKGEYTEAFF	TGTGCCGCAAAGGGGGAGTACACTGAAGCTTTCTTT
few	TRBV15	TRBD1	TRBJ1-1	CATSRGTGPPSNTEAFF	TGTGCCACCAGCAGAGGGACAGGGCCCCCCTCGAACACTGAAGCTTTCTTT
many	TRBV7-3	.	TRBJ1-4	CASSLMTGEKLFF	TGTGCCAGCAGCTTGATGACGGGTGAAAAACTGTTTTTT
many	TRBV11-2	TRBD1	TRBJ1-2	CASSLADRDYGYTF	TGTGCCAGCAGTTTAGCCGACAGGGACTATGGCTACACCTTC
many	TRBV2	.	TRBJ1-3	CASSEPSGNTIYF	TGTGCCAGCAGTGAACCCTCTGGAAACACCATATATTTT
few	TRBV30	.	TRBJ1-1	CAWSPLTGGTEAFF	TGTGCCTGGAGTCCCCTAACTGGGGGCACTGAAGCTTTCTTT
few	TRBV6-1	.	TRBJ1-2	CASSEAGPRYGYTF	TGTGCCAGCAGTGAAGCGGGACCGCGCTATGGCTACACCTTC
few	TRBV5-6	.	TRBJ2-7	CASSRGGGGDEQYF	TGTGCCAGCAGTAGGGGAGGGGGAGGGGACGAGCAGTACTTC
.	TRBV28	.	TRBJ2-1	CASSFRLASSYNEQFF	TGTGCCAGCAGTTTTAGGTTGGCAAGCTCCTACAATGAGCAGTTCTTC
once	TRBV19	.	TRBJ2-7	CASSSLGFEQYF	TGTGCCAGTAGTAGTTTGGGTTTCGAGCAGTACTTC
.	TRBV6-1	.	TRBJ1-5	CASSWDGGDNHQPQHF	TGTGCCAGCAGCTGGGACGGGGGAGACAACCATCAGCCCCAGCATTTT
many	TRBV6-2/TRBV6-3	.	TRBJ1-6	CASSYFRHSPLHF	TGTGCCAGCAGTTACTTTCGGCATTCACCCCTCCACTTT
.	TRBV6-1	.	TRBJ2-7	CASNDGDPYEQYF	TGTGCCAGCAATGACGGAGACCCCTACGAGCAGTACTTC
many	TRBV28	.	TRBJ2-5	CASTSDEETQYF	TGTGCCAGCACCTCGGACGAAGAGACCCAGTACTTC
many	TRBV10-3	TRBD1	TRBJ2-7	CAISRSGTAYEQYF	TGTGCCATCAGCAGATCCGGGACAGCCTACGAGCAGTACTTC
few	TRBV5-1	.	TRBJ2-5	CASSFQGDRETQYF	TGCGCCAGCAGCTTTCAGGGAGACAGGGAGACCCAGTACTTC
.	TRBV20-1	.	TRBJ2-7	CSADYPETYEQYF	TGCAGTGCCGATTACCCGGAGACTTACGAGCAGTACTTC
many	TRBV6-9	.	TRBJ1-5	CASSYREVYQPQHF	TGTGCCAGCAGTTACAGGGAGGTGTACCAGCCCCAGCATTTT
many	TRBV29-1	TRBD1	TRBJ2-7	CSAWTGGNYEQYF	TGCAGCGCGTGGACAGGGGGCAACTACGAGCAGTACTTC
few	TRBV15	.	TRBJ2-7	CATSREAGSYEQYF	TGTGCCACCAGCAGAGAGGCGGGATCCTACGAGCAGTACTTC
few	TRBV6-1	.	TRBJ1-2	CASSVDRVSYGYTF	TGTGCCAGCAGTGTAGACCGGGTATCCTATGGCTACACCTTC
.	TRBV20-1	TRBD2	TRBJ2-5	CSARNPSSGNQETQYF	TGCAGTGCTAGAAACCCCTCTAGCGGGAACCAAGAGACCCAGTACTTC
.	TRBV20-1	TRBD2	TRBJ2-7	CSARDSEREVGNEQYF	TGCAGTGCTAGAGATTCTGAGCGGGAGGTAGGAAACGAGCAGTACTTC
few	TRBV7-9	.	TRBJ2-4	CASSFRGSDIQYF	TGTGCCAGCAGCTTTAGGGGATCCGACATTCAGTACTTC
.	TRBV27	.	TRBJ2-5	CASSLWATSTETQYF	TGTGCCAGCAGTTTATGGGCAACTTCCACAGAGACCCAGTACTTC
.	TRBV6-5	TRBD2	TRBJ2-4	CASSYWGRVKNIQYF	TGTGCCAGCAGTTACTGGGGGAGGGTGAAAAACATTCAGTACTTC
few	TRBV7-9	.	TRBJ1-5	CASSLDTLQPQHF	TGTGCCAGCAGCTTAGATACACTTCAGCCCCAGCATTTT
.	TRBV5-1	.	TRBJ2-1	CASSFTQAYEQFF	TGCGCCAGCAGCTTCACTCAAGCTTATGAGCAGTTCTTC
.	TRBV12-3/TRBV12-4	.	TRBJ2-7	CASSPPSTYEGQSYEQYF	TGTGCCAGCAGTCCACCCTCCACTTACGAAGGACAGTCCTACGAGCAGTACTTC
few	TRBV7-2	TRBD2	TRBJ2-7	CASSPETSGSYEQYF	TGTGCCAGCAGCCCAGAGACTAGCGGGTCCTACGAGCAGTACTTC
.	TRBV28	TRBD2	TRBJ2-1	CASSLREGHEQFF	TGTGCCAGCAGTTTACGGGAGGGGCATGAGCAGTTCTTC